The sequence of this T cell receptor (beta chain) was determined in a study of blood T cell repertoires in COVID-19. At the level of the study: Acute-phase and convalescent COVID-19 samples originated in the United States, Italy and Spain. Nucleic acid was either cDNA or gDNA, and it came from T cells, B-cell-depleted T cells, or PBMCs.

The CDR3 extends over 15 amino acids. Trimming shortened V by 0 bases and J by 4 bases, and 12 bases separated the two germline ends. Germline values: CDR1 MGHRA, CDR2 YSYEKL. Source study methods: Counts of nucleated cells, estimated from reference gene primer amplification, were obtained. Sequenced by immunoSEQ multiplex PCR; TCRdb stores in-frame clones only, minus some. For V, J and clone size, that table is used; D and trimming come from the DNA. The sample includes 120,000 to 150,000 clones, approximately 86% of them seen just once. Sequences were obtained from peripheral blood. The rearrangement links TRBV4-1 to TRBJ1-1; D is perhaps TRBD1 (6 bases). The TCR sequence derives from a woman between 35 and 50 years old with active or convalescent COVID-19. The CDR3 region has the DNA TGCGCCAGCAGCCAAGAGGGGGGAGGGGGCACTGAAGCTTTCTTT. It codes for CASSQEGGGGTEAFF.